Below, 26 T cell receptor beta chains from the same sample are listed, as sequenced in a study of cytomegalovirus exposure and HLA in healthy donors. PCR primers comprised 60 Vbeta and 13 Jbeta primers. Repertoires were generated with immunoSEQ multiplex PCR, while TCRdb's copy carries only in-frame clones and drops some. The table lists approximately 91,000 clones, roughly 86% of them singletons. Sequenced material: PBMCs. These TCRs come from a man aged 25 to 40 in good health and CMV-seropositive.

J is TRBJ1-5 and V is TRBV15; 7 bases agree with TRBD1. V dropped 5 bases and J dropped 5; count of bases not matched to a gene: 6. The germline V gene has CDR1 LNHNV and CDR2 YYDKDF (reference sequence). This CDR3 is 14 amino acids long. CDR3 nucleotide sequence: TGTGCCACCAGCGTACGACAGGGTGATCAGCCCCAGCATTTT. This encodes CATSVRQGDQPQHF. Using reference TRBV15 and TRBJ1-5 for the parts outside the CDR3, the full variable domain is DAMVIQNPRYQVTQFGKPVTLSCSQTLNHNVMYWYQQKSSQAPKLLFHYYDKDFNNEADTPDNFQSRRPNTSFCFLDIRSPGLGDTAMYLCATSVRQGDQPQHFGDGTRLSIL.

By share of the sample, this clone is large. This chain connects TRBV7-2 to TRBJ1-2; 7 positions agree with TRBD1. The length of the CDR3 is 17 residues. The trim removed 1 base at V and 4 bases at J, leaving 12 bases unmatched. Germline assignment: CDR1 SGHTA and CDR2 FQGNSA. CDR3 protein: CASSLVDRRGLSYGYTF. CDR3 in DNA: TGTGCCAGCAGCTTAGTGGACAGGAGAGGGCTTAGCTATGGCTACACCTTC.

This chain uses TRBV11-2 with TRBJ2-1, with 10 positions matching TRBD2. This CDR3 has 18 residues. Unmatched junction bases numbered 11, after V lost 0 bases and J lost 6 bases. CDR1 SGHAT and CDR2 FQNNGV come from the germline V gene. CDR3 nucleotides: TGTGCCAGCAGCTTAGATCTTAGCGGGAGGTCTTATTCCAATGAGCAGTTCTTC. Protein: CASSLDLSGRSYSNEQFF.

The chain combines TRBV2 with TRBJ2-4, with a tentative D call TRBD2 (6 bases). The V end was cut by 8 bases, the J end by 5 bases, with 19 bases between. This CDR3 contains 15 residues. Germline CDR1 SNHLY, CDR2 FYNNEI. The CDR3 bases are TGTGCCAGCTTCCTTCTGTCGGGAGCTGAAAACATTCAGTACTTC. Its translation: CASFLLSGAENIQYF.

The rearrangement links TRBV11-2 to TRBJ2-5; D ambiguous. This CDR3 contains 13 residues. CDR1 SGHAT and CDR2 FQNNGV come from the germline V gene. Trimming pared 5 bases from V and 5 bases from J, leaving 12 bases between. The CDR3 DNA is TGTGCCAGCAGCCCCCGGAGCTGGGAGACCCAGTACTTC. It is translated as CASSPRSWETQYF.

The CDR3 sequence: CSVTSPSGSRYTF. CDR3 sequence (DNA): TGCAGCGTTACCTCCCCGTCGGGGTCTCGCTACACCTTC. The chain couples TRBV29-1 to TRBJ1-2; D remains unclear. V lost 5 bases to trimming and J lost 9 bases, with 19 bases between them. The CDR3 spans 13 residues. The germline gives CDR1 SQVTM, CDR2 ANQGSEA.

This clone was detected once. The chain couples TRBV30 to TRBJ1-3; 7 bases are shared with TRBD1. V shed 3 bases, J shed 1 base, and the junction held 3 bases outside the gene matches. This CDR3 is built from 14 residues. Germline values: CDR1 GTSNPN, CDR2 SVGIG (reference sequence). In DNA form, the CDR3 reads TGTGCCTGGAGCCCAGGGGGTTCTGGAAACACCATATATTTT. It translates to CAWSPGGSGNTIYF.

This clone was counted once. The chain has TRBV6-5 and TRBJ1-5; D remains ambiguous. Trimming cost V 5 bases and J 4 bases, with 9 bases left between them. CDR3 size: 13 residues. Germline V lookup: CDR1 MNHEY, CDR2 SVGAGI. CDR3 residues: CASSTDGNQPQHF. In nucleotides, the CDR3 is TGTGCCAGCAGTACTGACGGGAATCAGCCCCAGCATTTT.

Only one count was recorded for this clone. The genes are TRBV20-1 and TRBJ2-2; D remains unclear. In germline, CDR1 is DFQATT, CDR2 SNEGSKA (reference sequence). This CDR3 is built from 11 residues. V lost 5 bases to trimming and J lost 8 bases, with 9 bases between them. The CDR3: CSAFLYGELFF. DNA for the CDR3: TGCAGTGCTTTCCTTTATGGGGAGCTGTTTTTT.

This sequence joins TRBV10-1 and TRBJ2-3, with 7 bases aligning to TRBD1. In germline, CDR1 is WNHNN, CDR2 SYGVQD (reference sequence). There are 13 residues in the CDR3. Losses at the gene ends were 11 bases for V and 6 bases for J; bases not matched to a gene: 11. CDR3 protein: CASQDGTEDTQYF. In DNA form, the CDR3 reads TGCGCCTCTCAGGATGGGACAGAGGATACGCAGTATTTT.

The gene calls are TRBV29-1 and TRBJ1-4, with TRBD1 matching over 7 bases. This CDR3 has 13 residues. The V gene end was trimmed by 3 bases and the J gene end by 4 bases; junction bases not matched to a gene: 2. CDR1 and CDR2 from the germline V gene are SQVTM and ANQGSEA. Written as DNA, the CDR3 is TGCAGCGTTGACCAGGGGGATAATGAAAAACTGTTTTTT. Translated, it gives CSVDQGDNEKLFF.

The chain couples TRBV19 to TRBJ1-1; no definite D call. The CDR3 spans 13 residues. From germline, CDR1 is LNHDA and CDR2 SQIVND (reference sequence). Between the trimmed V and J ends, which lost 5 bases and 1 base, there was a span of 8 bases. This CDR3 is CASSGPWNTEAFF. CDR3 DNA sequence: TGTGCCAGTAGTGGCCCCTGGAACACTGAAGCTTTCTTT.

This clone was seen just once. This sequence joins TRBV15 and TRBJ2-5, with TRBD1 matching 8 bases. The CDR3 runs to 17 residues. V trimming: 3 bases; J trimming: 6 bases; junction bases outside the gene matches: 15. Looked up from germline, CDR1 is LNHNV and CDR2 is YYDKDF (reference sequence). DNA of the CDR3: TGTGCCACCAGCAGCAACCTCTTAATGACAGGGGTCAAGACCCAGTACTTC. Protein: CATSSNLLMTGVKTQYF. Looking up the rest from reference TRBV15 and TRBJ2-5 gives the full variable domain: DAMVIQNPRYQVTQFGKPVTLSCSQTLNHNVMYWYQQKSSQAPKLLFHYYDKDFNNEADTPDNFQSRRPNTSFCFLDIRSPGLGDTAMYLCATSSNLLMTGVKTQYFGPGTRLLVL.

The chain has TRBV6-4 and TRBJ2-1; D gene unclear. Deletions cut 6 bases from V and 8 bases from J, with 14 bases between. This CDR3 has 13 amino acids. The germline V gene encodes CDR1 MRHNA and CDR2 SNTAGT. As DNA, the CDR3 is TGTGCCAGCAGGGACGCGCGCACAGATGAGCAGTTCTTC. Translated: CASRDARTDEQFF.

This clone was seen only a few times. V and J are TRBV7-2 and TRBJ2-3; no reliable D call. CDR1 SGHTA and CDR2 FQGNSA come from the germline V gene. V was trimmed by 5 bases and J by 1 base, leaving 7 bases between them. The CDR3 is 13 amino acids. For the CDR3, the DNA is TGTGCCAGCAGCGACTCGGGCACAGATACGCAGTATTTT. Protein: CASSDSGTDTQYF.

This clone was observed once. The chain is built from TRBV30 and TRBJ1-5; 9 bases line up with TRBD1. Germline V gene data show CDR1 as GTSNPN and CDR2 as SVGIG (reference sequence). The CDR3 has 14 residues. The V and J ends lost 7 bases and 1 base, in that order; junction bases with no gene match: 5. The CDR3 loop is CAYTQGASNQPQHF. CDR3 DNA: TGTGCCTATACACAGGGGGCCAGCAATCAGCCCCAGCATTTT.

CDR3 residues: CASSLNLGQGVEQFF. The DNA for the CDR3 is TGTGCCAGCAGCTTGAATCTGGGGCAGGGTGTTGAGCAGTTCTTC. This chain connects TRBV5-4 to TRBJ2-1; perhaps TRBD1 as D (5 bases). The germline CDR1 and CDR2 sequences are SGHNT and YYREEE (reference sequence). Trimming took off 1 base at V and 9 bases at J, with 17 bases between the two ends. The CDR3 loop spans 15 amino acids.

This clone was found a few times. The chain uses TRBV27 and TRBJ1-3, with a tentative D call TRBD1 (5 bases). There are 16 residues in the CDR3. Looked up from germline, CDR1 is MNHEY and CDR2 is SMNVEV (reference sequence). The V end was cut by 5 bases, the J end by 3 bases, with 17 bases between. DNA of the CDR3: TGTGCCAGCAGTCTGACCCTCGGGGGAGTTGGAAACACCATATATTTT. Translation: CASSLTLGGVGNTIYF.

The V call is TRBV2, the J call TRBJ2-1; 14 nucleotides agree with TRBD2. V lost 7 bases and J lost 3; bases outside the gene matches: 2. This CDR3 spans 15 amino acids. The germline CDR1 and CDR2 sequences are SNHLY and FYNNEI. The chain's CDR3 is CASTGLAGVYNEQFF. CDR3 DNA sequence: TGTGCCAGCACGGGACTAGCGGGAGTCTACAATGAGCAGTTCTTC.

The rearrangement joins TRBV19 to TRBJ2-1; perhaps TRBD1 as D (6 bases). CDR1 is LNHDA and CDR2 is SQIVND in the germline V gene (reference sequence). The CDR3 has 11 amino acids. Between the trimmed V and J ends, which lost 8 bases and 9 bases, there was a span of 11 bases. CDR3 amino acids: CASGTWGEQFF. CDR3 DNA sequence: TGTGCCAGTGGGACATGGGGTGAGCAGTTCTTC.

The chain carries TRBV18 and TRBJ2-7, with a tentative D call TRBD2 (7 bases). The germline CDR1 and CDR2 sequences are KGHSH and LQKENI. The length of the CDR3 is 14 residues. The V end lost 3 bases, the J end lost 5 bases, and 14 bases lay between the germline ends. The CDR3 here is CASSPGGGRHEQYF. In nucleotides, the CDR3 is TGTGCCAGCTCACCTGGGGGGGGGCGCCACGAGCAGTACTTC.

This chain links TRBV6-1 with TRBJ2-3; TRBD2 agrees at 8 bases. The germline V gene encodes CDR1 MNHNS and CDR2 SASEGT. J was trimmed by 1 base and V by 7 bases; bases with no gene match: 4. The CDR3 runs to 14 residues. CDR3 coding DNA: TGTGCCAGCACTAATAGCGGGGGCACAGATACGCAGTATTTT. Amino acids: CASTNSGGTDTQYF.

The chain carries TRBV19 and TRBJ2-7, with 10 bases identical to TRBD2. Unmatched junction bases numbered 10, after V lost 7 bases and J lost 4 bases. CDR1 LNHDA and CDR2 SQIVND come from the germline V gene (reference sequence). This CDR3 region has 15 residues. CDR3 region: CASTKTGTSVYEQYF. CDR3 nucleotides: TGTGCCAGTACCAAAACCGGGACTAGCGTTTACGAGCAGTACTTC.

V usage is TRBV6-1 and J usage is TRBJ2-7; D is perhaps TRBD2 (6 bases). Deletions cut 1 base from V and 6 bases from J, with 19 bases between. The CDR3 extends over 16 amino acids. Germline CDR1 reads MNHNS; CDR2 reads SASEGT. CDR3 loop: CASSEEVGTGAAEQYF. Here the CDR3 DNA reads TGTGCCAGCAGTGAAGAAGTTGGGACTGGCGCTGCCGAGCAGTACTTC.

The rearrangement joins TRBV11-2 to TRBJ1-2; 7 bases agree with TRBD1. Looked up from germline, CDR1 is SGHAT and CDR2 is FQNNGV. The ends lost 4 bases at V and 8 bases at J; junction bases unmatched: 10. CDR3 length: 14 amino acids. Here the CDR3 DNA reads TGTGCCAGCAGCTCCACAGGGGCCGCTGGGGGCTACACCTTC. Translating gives CASSSTGAAGGYTF.

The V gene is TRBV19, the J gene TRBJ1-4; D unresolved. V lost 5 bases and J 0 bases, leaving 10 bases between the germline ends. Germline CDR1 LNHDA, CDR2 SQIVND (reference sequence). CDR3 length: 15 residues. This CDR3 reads CASSSPYATNEKLFF. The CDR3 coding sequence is TGTGCCAGTAGTTCCCCCTATGCAACTAATGAAAAACTGTTTTTT.